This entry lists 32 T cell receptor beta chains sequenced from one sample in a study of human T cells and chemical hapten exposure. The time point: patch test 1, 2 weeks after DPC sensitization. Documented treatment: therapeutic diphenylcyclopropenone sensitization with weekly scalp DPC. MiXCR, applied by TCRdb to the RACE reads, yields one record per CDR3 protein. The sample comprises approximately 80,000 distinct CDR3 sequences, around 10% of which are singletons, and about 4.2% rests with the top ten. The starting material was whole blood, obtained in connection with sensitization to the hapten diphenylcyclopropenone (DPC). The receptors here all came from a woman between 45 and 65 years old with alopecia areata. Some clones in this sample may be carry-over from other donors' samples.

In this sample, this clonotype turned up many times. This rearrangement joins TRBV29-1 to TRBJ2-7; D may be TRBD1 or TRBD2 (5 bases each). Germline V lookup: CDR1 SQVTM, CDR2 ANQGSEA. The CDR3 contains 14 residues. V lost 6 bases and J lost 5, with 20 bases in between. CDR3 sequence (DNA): TGCAGCGTACGAAACCGGGACGGTTTCAACGAGCAGTACTTC. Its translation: CSVRNRDGFNEQYF.

CDR3 protein: CASSQELTKSTDTQYF. CDR3 DNA sequence: TGTGCCAGCAGCCAAGAGCTGACGAAGAGCACAGATACGCAGTATTTT. The chain combines TRBV14 with TRBJ2-3; D remains unclear. Trimming took 0 bases from V and 0 from J, leaving 10 bases between them. The CDR3 consists of 16 residues. From germline, CDR1 is SGHDN and CDR2 FVKESK.

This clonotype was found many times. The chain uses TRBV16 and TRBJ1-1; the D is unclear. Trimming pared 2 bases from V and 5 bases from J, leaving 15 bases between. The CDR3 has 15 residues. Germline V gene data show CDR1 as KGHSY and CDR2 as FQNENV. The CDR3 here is CASSQESLSGTEAFF. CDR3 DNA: TGTGCCAGCAGCCAAGAATCCCTTAGTGGGACTGAAGCTTTCTTT.

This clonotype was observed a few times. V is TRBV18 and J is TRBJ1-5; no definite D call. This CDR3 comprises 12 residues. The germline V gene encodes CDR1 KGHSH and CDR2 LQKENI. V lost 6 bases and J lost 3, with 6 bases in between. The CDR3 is CASSRANQPQHF. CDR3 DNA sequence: TGTGCCAGCTCCCGGGCCAATCAGCCCCAGCATTTT.

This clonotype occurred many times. The CDR3 region has the DNA TGTGCCATCAGGGGACTAGCGGGGAGCTCCTACGAGCAGTACTTC. It yields the protein CAIRGLAGSSYEQYF. The chain links TRBV10-3 to TRBJ2-7; TRBD2 agrees at 13 bases. The CDR3 loop spans 15 amino acids. Germline V gene lookup returns CDR1 ENHRY and CDR2 SYGVKD. V lost 6 bases and J lost 0; bases outside the gene matches: 2.

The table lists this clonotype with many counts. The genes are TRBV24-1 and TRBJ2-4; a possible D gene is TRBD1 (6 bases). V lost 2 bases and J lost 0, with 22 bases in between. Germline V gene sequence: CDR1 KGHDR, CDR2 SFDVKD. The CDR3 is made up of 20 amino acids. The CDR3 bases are TGTGCCACCAGTGATTCGTCCCCGCGGACAGCCGCCTCAGCCAAAAACATTCAGTACTTC. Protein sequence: CATSDSSPRTAASAKNIQYF.

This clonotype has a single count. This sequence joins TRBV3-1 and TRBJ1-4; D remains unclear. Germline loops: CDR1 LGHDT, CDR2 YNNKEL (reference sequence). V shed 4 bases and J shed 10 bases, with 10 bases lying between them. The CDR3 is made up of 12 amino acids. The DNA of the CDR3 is TGTGCCAGCAGCCGGACGGAGTTAAAACTGTTTTTT. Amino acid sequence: CASSRTELKLFF.

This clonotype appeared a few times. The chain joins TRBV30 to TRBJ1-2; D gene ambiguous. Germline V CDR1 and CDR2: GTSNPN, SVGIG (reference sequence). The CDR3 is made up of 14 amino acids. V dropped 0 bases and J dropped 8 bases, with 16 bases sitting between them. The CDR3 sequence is CAWSVAGRKRGYTF. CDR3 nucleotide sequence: TGTGCCTGGAGTGTTGCCGGACGTAAGAGGGGCTACACCTTC.

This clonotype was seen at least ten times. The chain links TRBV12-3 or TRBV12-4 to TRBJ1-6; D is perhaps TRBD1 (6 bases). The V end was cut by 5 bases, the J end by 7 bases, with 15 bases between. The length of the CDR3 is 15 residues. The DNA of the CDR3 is TGTGCCAGCAGTCTCGACAGGTTTGAAAATTCACCCCTCCACTTT. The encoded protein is CASSLDRFENSPLHF.

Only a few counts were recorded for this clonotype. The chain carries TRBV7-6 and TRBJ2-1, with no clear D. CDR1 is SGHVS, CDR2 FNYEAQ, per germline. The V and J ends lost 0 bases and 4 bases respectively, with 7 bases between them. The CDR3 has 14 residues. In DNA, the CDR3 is TGTGCCAGCAGCTTAGCACAGCTTTACAATGAGCAGTTCTTC. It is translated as CASSLAQLYNEQFF.

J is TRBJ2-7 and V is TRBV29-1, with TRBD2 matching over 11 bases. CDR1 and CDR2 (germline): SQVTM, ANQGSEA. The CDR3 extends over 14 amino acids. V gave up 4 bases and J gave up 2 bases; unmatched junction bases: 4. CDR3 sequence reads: CSVAGTSGTYEQYF. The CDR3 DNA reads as TGCAGCGTTGCCGGGACTAGCGGAACCTACGAGCAGTACTTC.

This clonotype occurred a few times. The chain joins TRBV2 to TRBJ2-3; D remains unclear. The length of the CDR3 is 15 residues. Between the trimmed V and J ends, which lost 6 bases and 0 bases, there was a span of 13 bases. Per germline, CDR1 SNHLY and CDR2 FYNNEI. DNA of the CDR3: TGTGCCAGCAGGGGCCGATTTGCTAGCACAGATACGCAGTATTTT. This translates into CASRGRFASTDTQYF.

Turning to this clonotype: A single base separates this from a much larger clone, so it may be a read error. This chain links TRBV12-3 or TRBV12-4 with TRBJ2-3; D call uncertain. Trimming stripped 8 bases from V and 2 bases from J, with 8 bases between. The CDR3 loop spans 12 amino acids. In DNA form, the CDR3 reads TGTGCCAGCGGGCCCGACACAGATACGCAGTATTTT. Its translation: CASGPDTDTQYF.

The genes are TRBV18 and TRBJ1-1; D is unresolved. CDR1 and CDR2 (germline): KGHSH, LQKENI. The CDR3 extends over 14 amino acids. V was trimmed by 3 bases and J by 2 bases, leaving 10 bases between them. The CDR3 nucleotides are TGTGCCAGCTCACCGGCCAATACTAACACTGAAGCTTTCTTT. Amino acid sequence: CASSPANTNTEAFF.

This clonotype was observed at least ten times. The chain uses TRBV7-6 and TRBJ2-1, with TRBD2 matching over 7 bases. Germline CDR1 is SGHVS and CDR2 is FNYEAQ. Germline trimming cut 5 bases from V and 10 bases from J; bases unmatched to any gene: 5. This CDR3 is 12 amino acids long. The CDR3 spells CASSPGTIEQFF. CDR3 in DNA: TGTGCCAGCAGCCCCGGGACTATCGAGCAGTTCTTC.

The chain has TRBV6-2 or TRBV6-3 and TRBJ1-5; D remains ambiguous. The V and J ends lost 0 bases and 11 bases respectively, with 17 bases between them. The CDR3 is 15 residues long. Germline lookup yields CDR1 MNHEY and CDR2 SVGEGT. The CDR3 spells CASSYSSMRPQAQHF. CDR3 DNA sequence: TGTGCCAGCAGTTACTCGAGTATGCGCCCCCAAGCCCAGCATTTT.

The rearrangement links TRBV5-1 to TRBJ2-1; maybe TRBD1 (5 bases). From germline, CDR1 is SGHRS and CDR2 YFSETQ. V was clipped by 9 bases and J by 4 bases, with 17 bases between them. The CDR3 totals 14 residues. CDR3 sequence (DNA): TGCGCCACCAAGACAGAGACACATTACAATGAGCAGTTCTTC. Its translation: CATKTETHYNEQFF.

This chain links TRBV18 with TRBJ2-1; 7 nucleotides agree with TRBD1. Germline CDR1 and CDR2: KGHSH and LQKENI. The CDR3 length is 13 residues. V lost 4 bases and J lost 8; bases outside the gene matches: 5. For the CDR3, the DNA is TGTGCCAGCTCACGGGTCCAGGGGGATGAGCAGTTCTTC. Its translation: CASSRVQGDEQFF.

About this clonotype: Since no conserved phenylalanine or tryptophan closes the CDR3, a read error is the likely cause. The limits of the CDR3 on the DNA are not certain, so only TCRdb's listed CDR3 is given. CDR3 amino acids: CASSEDQG. The chain employs TRBV2 and TRBJ1-1. Germline CDR1 and CDR2: SNHLY and FYNNEI. The length of the CDR3 is 8 amino acids, counting both ends.

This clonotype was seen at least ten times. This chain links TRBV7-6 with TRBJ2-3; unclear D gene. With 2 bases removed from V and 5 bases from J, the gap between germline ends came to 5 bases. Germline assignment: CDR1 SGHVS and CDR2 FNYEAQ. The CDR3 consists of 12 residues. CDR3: CASSLKGDTQYF. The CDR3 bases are TGTGCCAGCAGCTTAAAAGGAGATACGCAGTATTTT.

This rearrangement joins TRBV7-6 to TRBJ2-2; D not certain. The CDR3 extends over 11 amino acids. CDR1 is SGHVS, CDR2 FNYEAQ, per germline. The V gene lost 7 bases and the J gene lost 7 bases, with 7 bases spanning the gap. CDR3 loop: CASNGRGELFF. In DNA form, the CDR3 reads TGTGCCAGCAACGGACGCGGGGAGCTGTTTTTT. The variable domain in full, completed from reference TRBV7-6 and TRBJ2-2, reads GAGVSQSPRYKVTKRGQDVALRCDPISGHVSLYWYRQALGQGPEFLTYFNYEAQQDKSGLPNDRFSAERPEGSISTLTIQRTEQRDSAMYRCASNGRGELFFGEGSRLTVL.

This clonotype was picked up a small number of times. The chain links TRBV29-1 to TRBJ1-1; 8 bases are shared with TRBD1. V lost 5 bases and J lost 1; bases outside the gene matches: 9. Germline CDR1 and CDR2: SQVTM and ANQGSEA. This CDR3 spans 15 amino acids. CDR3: CSVIVRGRGNTEAFF. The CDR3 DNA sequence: TGCAGCGTTATAGTCAGGGGGCGCGGGAACACTGAAGCTTTCTTT.

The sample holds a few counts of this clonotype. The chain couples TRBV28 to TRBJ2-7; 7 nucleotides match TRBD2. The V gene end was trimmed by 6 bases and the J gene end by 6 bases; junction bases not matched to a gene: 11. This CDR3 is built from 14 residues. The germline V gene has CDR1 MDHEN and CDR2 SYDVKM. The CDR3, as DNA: TGTGCCAGCAGCTCGGAAGCGGGAATCGTCGAGCAGTACTTC. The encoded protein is CASSSEAGIVEQYF. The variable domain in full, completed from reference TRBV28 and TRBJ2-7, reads DVKVTQSSRYLVKRTGEKVFLECVQDMDHENMFWYRQDPGLGLRLIYFSYDVKMKEKGDIPEGYSVSREKKERFSLILESASTNQTSMYLCASSSEAGIVEQYFGPGTRLTVT.

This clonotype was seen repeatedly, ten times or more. CDR3 sequence: CASSLVGQGFREKLFF. CDR3 nucleotide sequence: TGTGCCAGCAGCTTAGTGGGACAGGGGTTTCGTGAAAAACTGTTTTTT. The chain employs TRBV7-9 and TRBJ1-4, with 10 bases fitting TRBD1. The CDR3 length is 16 residues. CDR1 and CDR2 (germline): SEHNR, FQNEAQ (reference sequence). Trimming removed 1 base from V and 7 bases from J; junction bases left unmatched: 6.

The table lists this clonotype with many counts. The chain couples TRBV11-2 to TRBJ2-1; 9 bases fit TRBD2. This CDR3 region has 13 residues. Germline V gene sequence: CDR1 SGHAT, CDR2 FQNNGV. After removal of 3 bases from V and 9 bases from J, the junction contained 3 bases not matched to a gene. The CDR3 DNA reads TGTGCCAGCAGCTTGGGACTAGCAAGTGAGCAGTTCTTC. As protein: CASSLGLASEQFF.

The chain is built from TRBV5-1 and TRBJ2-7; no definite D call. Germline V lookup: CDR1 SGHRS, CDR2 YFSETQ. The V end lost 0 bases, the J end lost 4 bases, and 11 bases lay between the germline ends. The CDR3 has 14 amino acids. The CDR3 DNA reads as TGCGCCAGCAGCTTGGGGGGATTCCGGTACGAGCAGTACTTC. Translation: CASSLGGFRYEQYF.

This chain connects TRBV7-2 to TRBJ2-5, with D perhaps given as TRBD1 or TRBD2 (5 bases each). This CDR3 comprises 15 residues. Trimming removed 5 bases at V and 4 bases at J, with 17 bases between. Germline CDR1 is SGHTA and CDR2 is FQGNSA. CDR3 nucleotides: TGTGCCAGCAGCCCCCCGGACACCCGGGGAGAGACCCAGTACTTC. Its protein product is CASSPPDTRGETQYF. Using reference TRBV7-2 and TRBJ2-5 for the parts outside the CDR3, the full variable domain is GAGVSQSPSNKVTEKGKDVELRCDPISGHTALYWYRQSLGQGLEFLIYFQGNSAPDKSGLPSDRFSAERTGGSVSTLTIQRTQQEDSAVYLCASSPPDTRGETQYFGPGTRLLVL.

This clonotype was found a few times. The CDR3 bases are TGTGCCAGCCGGGCACTTGCCTACGAGCAGTACTTC. Its translation is CASRALAYEQYF. The genes are TRBV6-2 or TRBV6-3 and TRBJ2-7; no clear D gene. There are 12 residues in the CDR3. Germline V lookup: CDR1 MNHEY, CDR2 SVGEGT. The V end was cut by 8 bases, the J end by 2 bases, with 10 bases between.

CDR3 protein: CASSQDVAQGGDTQYF. The CDR3 DNA reads TGCGCCAGCAGCCAAGACGTAGCCCAGGGTGGAGATACGCAGTATTTT. The chain links TRBV4-1 to TRBJ2-3; perhaps TRBD1 as D (5 bases). CDR3 size: 16 residues. V was trimmed by 0 bases and J by 5 bases, leaving 15 bases between them. Germline assignment: CDR1 MGHRA and CDR2 YSYEKL.

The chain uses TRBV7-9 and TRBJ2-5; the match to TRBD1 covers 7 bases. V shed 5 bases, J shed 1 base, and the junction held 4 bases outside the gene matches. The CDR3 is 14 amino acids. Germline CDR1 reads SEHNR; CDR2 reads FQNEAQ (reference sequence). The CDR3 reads CASSRQGPQETQYF. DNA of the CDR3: TGTGCCAGCAGCCGACAGGGCCCCCAAGAGACCCAGTACTTC. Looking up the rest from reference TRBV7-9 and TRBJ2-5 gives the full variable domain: DTGVSQNPRHKITKRGQNVTFRCDPISEHNRLYWYRQTLGQGPEFLTYFQNEAQLEKSRLLSDRFSAERPKGSFSTLEIQRTEQGDSAMYLCASSRQGPQETQYFGPGTRLLVL.

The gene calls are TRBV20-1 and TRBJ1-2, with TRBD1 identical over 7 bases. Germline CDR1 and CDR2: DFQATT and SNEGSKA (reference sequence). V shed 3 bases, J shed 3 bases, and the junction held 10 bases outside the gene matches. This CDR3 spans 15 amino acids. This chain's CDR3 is CSARGTTGRDYGYTF. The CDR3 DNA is TGCAGTGCTAGGGGTACGACAGGGAGGGACTATGGCTACACCTTC.

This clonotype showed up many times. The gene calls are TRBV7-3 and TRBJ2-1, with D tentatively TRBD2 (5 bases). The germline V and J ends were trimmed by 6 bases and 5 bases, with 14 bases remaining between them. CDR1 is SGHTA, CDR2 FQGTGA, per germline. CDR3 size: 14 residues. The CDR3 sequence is CASSPIATNNEQFF. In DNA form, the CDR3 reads TGTGCCAGCAGTCCAATAGCGACGAACAATGAGCAGTTCTTC.